The present T cell receptor (beta chain) was sequenced within a study of blood T cell repertoires in COVID-19. The V gene lost 4 bases and the J gene lost 6 bases, with 12 bases spanning the gap. CDR1 and CDR2 from the germline V gene are SGHTA and FQGNSA. This CDR3 has 14 amino acids. The table came from immunoSEQ multiplex PCR; TCRdb's copy has only in-frame clones and leaves some out. The data hold some 120,000 clones, with roughly 90% observed a single time. This TCR was sampled from a man aged 50 to 59 with COVID-19, enrolled during active disease. The specimen sequenced was peripheral blood. The chain joins TRBV7-2 to TRBJ2-2; D is possibly TRBD1 (6 bases). The CDR3 sequence is CASSSYREAGELFF. The CDR3 nucleotides read TGTGCCAGCAGCTCATACAGGGAAGCCGGGGAGCTGTTTTTT.